This T cell receptor beta chain comes out of a study of T-cell reconstitution after alpha-beta-depleted transplantation in children. Molecular barcoding with unique molecular identifiers was used for the TCRbeta library. TCRdb fed the PCR reads into MiXCR, producing one record per CDR3 protein. This table has around 92,000 distinct CDR3 sequences, 12% appearing once. This clonotype occurred many times. V lost 0 bases to trimming and J lost 10 bases, with 14 bases between them. This CDR3 is 15 amino acids long. Germline V lookup: CDR1 SGHKS, CDR2 YYEKEE (reference sequence). V is TRBV5-5 and J is TRBJ1-6, with D unclear. This sequence originates from a human donor who donated a stem cell graft to a child with inherited bone marrow failure. The source was PBMCs from the stem cell graft donor, collected from the stem cell graft. The CDR3 DNA reads as TGTGCCAGCAGCTTGGCCAGTCCCTACAACTCACCCCTCCACTTT. It specifies CASSLASPYNSPLHF. Variable domain in full (rest from reference TRBV5-5 and TRBJ1-6): DAGVTQSPTHLIKTRGQQVTLRCSPISGHKSVSWYQQVLGQGPQFIFQYYEKEERGRGNFPDRFSARQFPNYSSELNVNALLLGDSALYLCASSLASPYNSPLHFGNGTRLTVT.